This TCR beta chain was obtained from a study of cytomegalovirus exposure and HLA in healthy donors. Whole-study findings and limits: Most of the TCR beta V segments (in an earlier analysis) were productive either about 87% or about 30% of the time.

In the case of this clone: Its antigen is not known.

The PCR ran on 60 Vbeta and 13 Jbeta primers. The table came from immunoSEQ multiplex PCR; TCRdb's copy has only in-frame clones and leaves some out. The sample consists of 150,000 to 200,000 clones, 68% of them appearing once. Germline V gives CDR1 SQVTM, CDR2 ANQGSEA. Trimming removed 4 bases from V and 8 bases from J; junction bases left unmatched: 7. This CDR3 contains 13 residues. J is TRBJ1-4 and V is TRBV29-1; 7 bases are shared with TRBD1. The specimen was PBMCs. The clonotype comes from a middle-aged woman in good health and CMV-seropositive. CDR3 region: CSVAGTAPEKLFF. In DNA form, the CDR3 reads TGCAGCGTTGCCGGGACAGCGCCCGAAAAACTGTTTTTT.